The sequence of this T cell receptor (beta chain) was determined in a study of T-cell memory formation after mild COVID-19. The V gene lost 5 bases and the J gene lost 9 bases, with 14 bases spanning the gap. The CDR3 sequence is 13 residues long. MiXCR was run by TCRdb on the 5' RACE reads, yielding one entry per CDR3 protein. The sample contains hundreds of thousands of distinct CDR3 sequences, around 15% of which appear only once. The sequencing input was PBMCs or a T cell subset sorted from them (not recorded which). The chain couples TRBV12-3 or TRBV12-4 to TRBJ2-1; D uncertain. The TCR originated in an adult woman who had mild COVID-19 (a few samples of this study predate the infection). Cell type and time point are not known. This CDR3 is CASSPLEEREQFF. For the CDR3, the DNA is TGTGCCAGCAGTCCCCTAGAGGAACGTGAGCAGTTCTTC.